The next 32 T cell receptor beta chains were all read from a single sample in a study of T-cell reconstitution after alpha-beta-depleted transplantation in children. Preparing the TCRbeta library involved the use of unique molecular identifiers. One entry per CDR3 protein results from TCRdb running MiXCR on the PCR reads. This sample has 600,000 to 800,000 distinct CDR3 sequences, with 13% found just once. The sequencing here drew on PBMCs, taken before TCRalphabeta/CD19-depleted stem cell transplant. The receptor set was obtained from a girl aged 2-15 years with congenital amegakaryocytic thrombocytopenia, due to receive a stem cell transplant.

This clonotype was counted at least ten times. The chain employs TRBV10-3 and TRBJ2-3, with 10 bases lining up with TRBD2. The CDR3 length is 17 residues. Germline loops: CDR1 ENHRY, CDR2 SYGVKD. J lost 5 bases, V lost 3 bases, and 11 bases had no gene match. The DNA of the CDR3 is TGTGCCATCAGTGACTGGGTTAGCGGGAGGAAGAAAGATACGCAGTATTTT. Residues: CAISDWVSGRKKDTQYF.

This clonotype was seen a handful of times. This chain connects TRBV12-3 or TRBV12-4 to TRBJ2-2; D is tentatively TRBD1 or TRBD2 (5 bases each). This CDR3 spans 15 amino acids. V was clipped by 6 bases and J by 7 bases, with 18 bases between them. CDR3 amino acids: CASSSREIRVGELFF. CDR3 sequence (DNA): TGTGCCAGCAGCTCCAGGGAGATAAGGGTCGGGGAGCTGTTTTTT.

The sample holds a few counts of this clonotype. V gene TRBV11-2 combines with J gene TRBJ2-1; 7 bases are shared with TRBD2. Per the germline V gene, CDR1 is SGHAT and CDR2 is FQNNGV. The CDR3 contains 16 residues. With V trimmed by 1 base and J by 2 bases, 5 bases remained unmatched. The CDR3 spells CASSLGSGGPYNEQFF. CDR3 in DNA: TGTGCCAGCAGCTTAGGGTCGGGAGGCCCCTACAATGAGCAGTTCTTC.

The CDR3 DNA reads as TGTGCCAGCAGCTTTACGACAGGGTGGGGGAATTACGAGCAGTACTTC. This sequence encodes CASSFTTGWGNYEQYF. This rearrangement joins TRBV5-4 to TRBJ2-7; the match to TRBD1 covers 7 bases. Germline CDR1 reads SGHNT; CDR2 reads YYREEE (reference sequence). The junction had 12 bases not matched to a gene; V was cut back by 2 bases and J by 4 bases. The CDR3 length is 16 residues.

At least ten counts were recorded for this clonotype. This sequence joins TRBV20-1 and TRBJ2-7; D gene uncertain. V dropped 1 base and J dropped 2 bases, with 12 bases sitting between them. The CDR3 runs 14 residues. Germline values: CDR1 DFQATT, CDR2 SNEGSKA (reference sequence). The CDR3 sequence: CSARGGGSTYEQYF. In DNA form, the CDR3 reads TGCAGTGCTAGAGGGGGTGGATCTACCTACGAGCAGTACTTC.

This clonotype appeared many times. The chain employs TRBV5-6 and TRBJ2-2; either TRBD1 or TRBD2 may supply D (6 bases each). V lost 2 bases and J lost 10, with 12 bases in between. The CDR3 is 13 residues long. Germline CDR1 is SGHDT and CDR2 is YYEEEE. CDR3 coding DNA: TGTGCCAGCAGCTTTCGGGGGACACCGGAGCTGTTTTTT. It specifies CASSFRGTPELFF.

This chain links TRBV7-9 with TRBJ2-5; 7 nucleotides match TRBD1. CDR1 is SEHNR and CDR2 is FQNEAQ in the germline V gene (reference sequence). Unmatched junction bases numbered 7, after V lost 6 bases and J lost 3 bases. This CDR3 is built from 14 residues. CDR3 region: CASRRTGTEETQYF. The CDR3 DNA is TGTGCCAGCAGACGTACCGGGACAGAAGAGACCCAGTACTTC.

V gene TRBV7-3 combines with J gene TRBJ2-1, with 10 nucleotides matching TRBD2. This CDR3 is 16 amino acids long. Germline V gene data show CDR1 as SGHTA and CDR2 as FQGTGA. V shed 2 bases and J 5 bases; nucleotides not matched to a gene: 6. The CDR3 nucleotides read TGTGCCAGCAGCTTAGGACTAGCGGAGCGACACAATGAGCAGTTCTTC. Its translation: CASSLGLAERHNEQFF.

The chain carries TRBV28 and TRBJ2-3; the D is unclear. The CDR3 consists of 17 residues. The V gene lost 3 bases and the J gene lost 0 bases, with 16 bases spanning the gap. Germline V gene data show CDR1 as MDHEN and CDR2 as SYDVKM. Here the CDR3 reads CASSLRATSTSTDTQYF. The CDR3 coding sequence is TGTGCCAGCAGTTTGCGAGCGACATCAACTAGCACAGATACGCAGTATTTT.

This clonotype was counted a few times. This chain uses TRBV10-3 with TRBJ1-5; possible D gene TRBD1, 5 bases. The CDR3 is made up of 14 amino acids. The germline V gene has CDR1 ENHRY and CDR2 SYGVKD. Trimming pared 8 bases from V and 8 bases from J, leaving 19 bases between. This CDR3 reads CAIGGDGRTKPQHF. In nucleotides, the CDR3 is TGTGCCATCGGGGGGGACGGACGTACGAAGCCCCAGCATTTT.

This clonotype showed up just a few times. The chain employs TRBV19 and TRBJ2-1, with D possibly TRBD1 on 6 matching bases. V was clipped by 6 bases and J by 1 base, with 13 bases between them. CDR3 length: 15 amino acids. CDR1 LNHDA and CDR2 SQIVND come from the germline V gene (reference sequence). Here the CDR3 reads CASRPTGSSYNEQFF. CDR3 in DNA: TGTGCCAGTAGGCCAACAGGGTCGTCCTACAATGAGCAGTTCTTC. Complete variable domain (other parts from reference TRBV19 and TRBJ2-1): DGGITQSPKYLFRKEGQNVTLSCEQNLNHDAMYWYRQDPGQGLRLIYYSQIVNDFQKGDIAEGYSVSREKKESFPLTVTSAQKNPTAFYLCASRPTGSSYNEQFFGPGTRLTVL.

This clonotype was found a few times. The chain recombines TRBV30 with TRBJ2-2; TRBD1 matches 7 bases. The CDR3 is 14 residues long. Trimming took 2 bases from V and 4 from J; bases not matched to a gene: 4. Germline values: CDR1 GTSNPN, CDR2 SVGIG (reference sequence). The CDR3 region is CAWSYTGVTGELFF. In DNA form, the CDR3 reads TGTGCCTGGAGTTACACAGGGGTCACCGGGGAGCTGTTTTTT.

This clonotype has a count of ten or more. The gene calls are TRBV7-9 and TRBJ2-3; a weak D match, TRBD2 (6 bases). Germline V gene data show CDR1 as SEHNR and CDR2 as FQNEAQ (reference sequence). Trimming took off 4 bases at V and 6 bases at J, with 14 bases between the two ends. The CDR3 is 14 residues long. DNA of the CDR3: TGTGCCAGCAGCTCCGTGGGGACTGCTGATACGCAGTATTTT. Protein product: CASSSVGTADTQYF.

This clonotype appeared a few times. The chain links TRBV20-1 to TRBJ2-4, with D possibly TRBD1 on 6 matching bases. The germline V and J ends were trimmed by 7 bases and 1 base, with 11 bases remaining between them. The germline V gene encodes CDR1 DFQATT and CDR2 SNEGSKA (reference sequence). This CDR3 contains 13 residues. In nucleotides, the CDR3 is TGCAGTGTTGGTGACAGGGCCAAAAACATTCAGTACTTC. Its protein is CSVGDRAKNIQYF.

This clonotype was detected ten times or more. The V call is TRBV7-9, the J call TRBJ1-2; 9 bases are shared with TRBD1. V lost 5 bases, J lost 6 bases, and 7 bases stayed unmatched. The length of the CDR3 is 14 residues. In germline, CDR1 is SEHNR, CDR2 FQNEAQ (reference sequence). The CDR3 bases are TGTGCCAGCAGCACGGGACAGGGAAGCCATGGCTACACCTTC. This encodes CASSTGQGSHGYTF. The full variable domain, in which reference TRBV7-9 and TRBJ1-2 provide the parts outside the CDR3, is DTGVSQNPRHKITKRGQNVTFRCDPISEHNRLYWYRQTLGQGPEFLTYFQNEAQLEKSRLLSDRFSAERPKGSFSTLEIQRTEQGDSAMYLCASSTGQGSHGYTFGSGTRLTVV.

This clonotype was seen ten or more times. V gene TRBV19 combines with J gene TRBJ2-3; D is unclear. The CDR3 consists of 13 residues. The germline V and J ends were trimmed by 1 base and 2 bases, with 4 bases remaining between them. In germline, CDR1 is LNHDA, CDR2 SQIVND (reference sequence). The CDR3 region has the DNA TGTGCCAGTAGTATAGTCTTCACAGATACGCAGTATTTT. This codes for CASSIVFTDTQYF.

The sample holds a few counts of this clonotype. The CDR3 sequence: CASSLAGADMNTEAFF. The DNA of the CDR3 is TGCGCCAGCAGCTTGGCAGGGGCTGACATGAACACTGAAGCTTTCTTT. V gene TRBV5-1 combines with J gene TRBJ1-1; D might be TRBD1 (6 bases). The CDR3 is made up of 16 amino acids. Trimming took off 0 bases at V and 0 bases at J, with 12 bases between the two ends. Germline-derived CDR1 and CDR2 are SGHRS and YFSETQ. Variable domain in full (rest from reference TRBV5-1 and TRBJ1-1): KAGVTQTPRYLIKTRGQQVTLSCSPISGHRSVSWYQQTPGQGLQFLFEYFSETQRNKGNFPGRFSGRQFSNSRSEMNVSTLELGDSALYLCASSLAGADMNTEAFFGQGTRLTVV.

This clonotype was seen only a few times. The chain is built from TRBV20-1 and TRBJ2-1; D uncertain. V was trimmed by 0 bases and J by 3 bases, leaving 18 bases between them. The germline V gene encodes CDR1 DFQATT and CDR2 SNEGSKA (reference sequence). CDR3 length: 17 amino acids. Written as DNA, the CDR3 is TGCAGTGCTAGAGATGGTTTTCGTGGCGGAATCTACAATGAGCAGTTCTTC. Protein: CSARDGFRGGIYNEQFF.

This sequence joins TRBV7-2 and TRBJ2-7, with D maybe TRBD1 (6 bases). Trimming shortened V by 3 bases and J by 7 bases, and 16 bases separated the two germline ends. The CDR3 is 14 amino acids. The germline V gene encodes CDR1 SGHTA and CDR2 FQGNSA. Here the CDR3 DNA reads TGTGCCAGCAGCTTGGGGGACATTTCGGTGGAGCAGTACTTC. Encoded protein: CASSLGDISVEQYF. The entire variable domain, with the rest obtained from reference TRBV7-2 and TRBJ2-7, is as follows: GAGVSQSPSNKVTEKGKDVELRCDPISGHTALYWYRQSLGQGLEFLIYFQGNSAPDKSGLPSDRFSAERTGGSVSTLTIQRTQQEDSAVYLCASSLGDISVEQYFGPGTRLTVT.

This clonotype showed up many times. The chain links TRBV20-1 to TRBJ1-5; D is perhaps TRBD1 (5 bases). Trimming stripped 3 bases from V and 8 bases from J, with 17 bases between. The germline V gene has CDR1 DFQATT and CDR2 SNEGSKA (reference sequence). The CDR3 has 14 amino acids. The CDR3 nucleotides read TGCAGTGCTAGGGGGGATAGGGAATTGGAGCCCCAGCATTTT. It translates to CSARGDRELEPQHF.

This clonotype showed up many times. The CDR3 protein is CASSPTENEQFF. CDR3 DNA: TGCGCCAGCAGCCCCACCGAGAATGAGCAGTTCTTC. The rearrangement joins TRBV10-2 to TRBJ2-1; D is uncertain. CDR1 is WSHSY and CDR2 is SAAADI in the germline V gene. CDR3 length equals 12 residues. The V end lost 6 bases, the J end lost 7 bases, and 10 bases lay between the germline ends.

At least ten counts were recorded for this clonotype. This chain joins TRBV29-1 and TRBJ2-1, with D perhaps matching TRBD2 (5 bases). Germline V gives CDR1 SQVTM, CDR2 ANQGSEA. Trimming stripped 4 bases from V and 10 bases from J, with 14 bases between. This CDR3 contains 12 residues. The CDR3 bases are TGCAGCGTTGTTTCCGGGGTGCGGGAGCAGTTCTTC. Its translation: CSVVSGVREQFF.

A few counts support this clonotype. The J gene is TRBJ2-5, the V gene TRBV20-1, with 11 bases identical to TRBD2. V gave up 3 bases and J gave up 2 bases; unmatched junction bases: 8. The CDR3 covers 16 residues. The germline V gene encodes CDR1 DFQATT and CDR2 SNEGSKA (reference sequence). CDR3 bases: TGCAGTGCTAGCCCGGAGGGACTAGCGGCTCAAGAGACCCAGTACTTC. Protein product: CSASPEGLAAQETQYF.

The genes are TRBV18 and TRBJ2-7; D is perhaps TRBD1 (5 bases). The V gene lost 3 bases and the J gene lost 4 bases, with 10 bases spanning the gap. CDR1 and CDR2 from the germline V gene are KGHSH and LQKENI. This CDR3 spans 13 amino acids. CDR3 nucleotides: TGTGCCAGCTCACCCCAGACAGAGTACGAGCAGTACTTC. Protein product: CASSPQTEYEQYF.

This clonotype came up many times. The CDR3 spells CAISESRGGSGRFNEQFF. CDR3 sequence (DNA): TGTGCCATCAGTGAGTCGAGGGGTGGTAGCGGGAGATTCAATGAGCAGTTCTTC. The V call is TRBV10-3, the J call TRBJ2-1; 9 bases align to TRBD2. V gave up 0 bases and J gave up 6 bases; unmatched junction bases: 12. CDR3 length: 18 amino acids. The germline V gene encodes CDR1 ENHRY and CDR2 SYGVKD.

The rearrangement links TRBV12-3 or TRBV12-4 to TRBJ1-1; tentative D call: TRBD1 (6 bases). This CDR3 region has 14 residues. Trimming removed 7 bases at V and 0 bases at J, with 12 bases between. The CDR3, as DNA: TGTGCCAGCACCGTAGGGACACTGAACACTGAAGCTTTCTTT. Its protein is CASTVGTLNTEAFF.

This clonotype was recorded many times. This CDR3 reads CSASPGPNYGYTF. In nucleotides, the CDR3 is TGCAGTGCTTCTCCGGGTCCCAATTATGGCTACACCTTC. This chain joins TRBV20-1 and TRBJ1-2; D remains unclear. Trimming shortened V by 5 bases and J by 5 bases, and 15 bases separated the two germline ends. The CDR3 is 13 residues long. Germline-derived CDR1 and CDR2 are DFQATT and SNEGSKA (reference sequence).

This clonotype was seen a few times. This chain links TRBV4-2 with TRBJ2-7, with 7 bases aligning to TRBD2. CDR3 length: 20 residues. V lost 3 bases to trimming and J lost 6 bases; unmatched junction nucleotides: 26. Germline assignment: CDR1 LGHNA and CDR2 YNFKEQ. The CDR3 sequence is CASSQARGYGIKRDSGEQYF. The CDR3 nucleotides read TGTGCCAGCAGCCAGGCCCGGGGTTACGGGATAAAGCGGGATTCAGGCGAGCAGTACTTC.

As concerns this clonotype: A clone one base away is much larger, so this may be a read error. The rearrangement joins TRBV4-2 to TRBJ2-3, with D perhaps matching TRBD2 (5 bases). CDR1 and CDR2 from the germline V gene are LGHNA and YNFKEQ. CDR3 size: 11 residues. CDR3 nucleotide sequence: TGTGCCAGCAGCCCGGGAAGTACGCAGTCTTTT. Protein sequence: CASSPGSTQSF.

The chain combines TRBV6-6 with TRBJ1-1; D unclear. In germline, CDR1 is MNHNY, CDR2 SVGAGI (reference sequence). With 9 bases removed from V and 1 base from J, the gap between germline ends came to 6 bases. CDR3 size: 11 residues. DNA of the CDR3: TGTGCCAGTCTAGAGAACACTGAAGCTTTCTTT. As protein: CASLENTEAFF.

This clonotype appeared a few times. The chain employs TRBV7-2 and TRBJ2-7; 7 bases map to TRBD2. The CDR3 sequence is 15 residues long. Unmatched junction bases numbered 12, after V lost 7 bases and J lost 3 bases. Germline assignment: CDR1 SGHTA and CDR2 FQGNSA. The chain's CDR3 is CASTLGPTSDYEQYF. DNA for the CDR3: TGTGCCAGCACCCTAGGCCCTACTAGCGACTACGAGCAGTACTTC.

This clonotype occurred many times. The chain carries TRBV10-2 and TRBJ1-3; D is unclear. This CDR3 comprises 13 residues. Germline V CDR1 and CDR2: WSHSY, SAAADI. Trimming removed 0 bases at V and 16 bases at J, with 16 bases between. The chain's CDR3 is CASSESALRSMYF. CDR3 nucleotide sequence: TGCGCCAGCAGTGAGTCCGCTTTACGGAGTATGTATTTT.